The rows below give T cell receptor beta chains drawn from one sample of a study of cytomegalovirus exposure and HLA in healthy donors. Sequencing was performed with immunoSEQ multiplex PCR; in TCRdb, only in-frame clones are kept and a portion is missing. Of 150,000 to 200,000 clones in the sample, roughly 81% were seen once. Sample: PBMCs. The receptors come from a girl aged 5 to 17 in good health and CMV-seropositive. Each CDR3 is given with its conserved first and last residue. D genes are given only for firm matches. Clone size appears in some rows only: once, few, many, or a class for an expanded clone.

J | D | V | size | DNA | CDR3
TRBJ1-2 | TRBD1 | TRBV6-1 | once | TGTGCCAGCAGTTTACAGGGGGAGGGCTATGGCTACACCTTC | CASSLQGEGYGYTF
TRBJ2-5 | TRBD2 | TRBV4-1 | . | TGCGCCAGCAGCCAAGTTAGCGGGCGGCTTCAAGAGACCCAGTACTTC | CASSQVSGRLQETQYF
TRBJ2-1 | . | TRBV9 | . | TGTGCCAGCAGCGTAGAGGGCAGGGTAATTGAAGAGCAGTTCTTC | CASSVEGRVIEEQFF
TRBJ2-1 | TRBD2 | TRBV7-8 | . | TGTGCCAGCAGCTTAGACTTAGTCGGCCTAGCGGGAAACAATGAGCAGTTCTTC | CASSLDLVGLAGNNEQFF
TRBJ2-7 | . | TRBV9 | . | TGTGCCAGCAGCTCCGGGTCCTCCTACGAGCAGTACTTC | CASSSGSSYEQYF
TRBJ2-7 | TRBD1 | TRBV6-1 | . | TGTGCCAGCAGATTCGGGACAGGGGACTACGAGCAGTACTTC | CASRFGTGDYEQYF
TRBJ2-3 | . | TRBV5-1 | . | TGCGCCAGCAGCACCGGGGGTTACACAGATACGCAGTATTTT | CASSTGGYTDTQYF
TRBJ1-2 | TRBD1 | TRBV5-6 | . | TGTGCCAGCAGCTTAGCTGGACAGGGGGCCTATGGCTACACCTTC | CASSLAGQGAYGYTF
TRBJ2-7 | TRBD1 | TRBV7-3 | . | TGTGCCAGCAGCCCCGGGACAGGGGGATCCGAGCAGTACTTC | CASSPGTGGSEQYF
TRBJ1-1 | . | TRBV30 | . | TGTGCCTGGAGGAATAGGGAGGAAGCGGAAGCTTTCTTT | CAWRNREEAEAFF
TRBJ1-4 | . | TRBV30 | . | TGTGCCTGGAGTGTCGTTAGAACTAATGAAAAACTGTTTTTT | CAWSVVRTNEKLFF
TRBJ2-5 | . | TRBV19 | . | TGTGCCAGTAGTATAGAGCAGCAAGAGACCCAGTACTTC | CASSIEQQETQYF
TRBJ1-2 | . | TRBV29-1 | . | TGCAGCGTTGATCGGGGGGTCTATGGCTACACCTTC | CSVDRGVYGYTF
TRBJ2-2 | . | TRBV25-1 | . | TGTGCCACCGACGGAGCCGGGGAGCTGTTTTTT | CATDGAGELFF
TRBJ2-1 | . | TRBV2 | . | TGTGCCAGCACGGAGAACCAGGGCTACAATGAGCAGTTCTTC | CASTENQGYNEQFF
TRBJ2-7 | . | TRBV20-1 | few | TGCAGTGCTCTAGTTGGCTACGAGCAGTACTTC | CSALVGYEQYF
TRBJ2-7 | TRBD1 | TRBV6-5 | . | TGTGCCAGCAGCCGATCGGGACAGGGAAACTACGAGCAGTACTTC | CASSRSGQGNYEQYF
TRBJ2-3 | . | TRBV6-5 | . | TGTGCCAGCAGCGCCACAGGGTTCACAGATACGCAGTATTTT | CASSATGFTDTQYF
TRBJ1-1 | TRBD1 | TRBV9 | . | TGTGCCAGCAGCGTGAGTCAGGGGGCCCCGAACACTGAAGCTTTCTTT | CASSVSQGAPNTEAFF
TRBJ1-1 | TRBD1 | TRBV5-6 | . | TGTGCCAGCAGCTTGGACGGGACAGGACCACTTGAAGCTTTCTTT | CASSLDGTGPLEAFF
TRBJ2-2 | TRBD1 | TRBV6-6 | . | TGTGCCAGCAGTTACCCGGACAGGGGCGCCGGGGAGCTGTTTTTT | CASSYPDRGAGELFF
TRBJ1-2 | TRBD1 | TRBV10-2 | once | TGCGCCAGCAGTGGGAACAGGGGTAACTATGGCTACACCTTC | CASSGNRGNYGYTF
TRBJ1-4 | TRBD1 | TRBV2 | . | TGTGCCAGCAGTGAGGACAGGGGAGGTGAAAAACTGTTTTTT | CASSEDRGGEKLFF
TRBJ2-3 | . | TRBV2 | . | TGTGCCAGCAGTGAAGGGTGGGCGGATACGCAGTATTTT | CASSEGWADTQYF
TRBJ2-7 | TRBD2 | TRBV7-2 | . | TGTGCCAGCAGCTTATGGGCTAGCGGGGGGGCCGTAATCTACGAGCAGTACTTC | CASSLWASGGAVIYEQYF
TRBJ1-2 | TRBD1 | TRBV28 | . | TGTGCCAGCAGCCAAACCGGGACAGGGGAAGGCTACACCTTC | CASSQTGTGEGYTF
TRBJ1-4 | . | TRBV4-2 | . | TGTGCCAGCAGCCAAGGTGGACTCCCCAATGAAAAACTGTTTTTT | CASSQGGLPNEKLFF
TRBJ2-1 | TRBD2 | TRBV29-1 | few | TGCAGCGTCCGGGGGGGGCCGACAACCTACAATGAGCAGTTCTTC | CSVRGGPTTYNEQFF
TRBJ2-4 | TRBD2 | TRBV6-5 | . | TGTGCCAGCAGTTACCGGGGGGGAGCCAAAAACATTCAGTACTTC | CASSYRGGAKNIQYF
TRBJ2-5 | . | TRBV29-1 | . | TGCAGCGTTGAAGATACTTGGGGGGTACCAGAGACCCAGTACTTC | CSVEDTWGVPETQYF
TRBJ2-2 | . | TRBV10-1 | . | TGCGCCAGCAGTGAGTTACAGTACCTCGGGGAGCTGTTTTTT | CASSELQYLGELFF
TRBJ1-2 | TRBD1 | TRBV6-5 | . | TGTGCCAGCAGTTACTCGATAGGGACAGTCTATGGCTACACCTTC | CASSYSIGTVYGYTF
TRBJ1-6 | . | TRBV5-8 | . | TGTGCCAGCAGCTTGAATCCAGGCCATTCACCCCTCCACTTT | CASSLNPGHSPLHF
TRBJ1-1 | . | TRBV10-3 | . | TGTGCCATCAAAGGACAGATGACCGATGAAGCTTTCTTT | CAIKGQMTDEAFF
TRBJ2-3 | TRBD1 | TRBV6-4 | few | TGTGCCAGCAGTGCTCAGGGGGCCACAGATACGCAGTATTTT | CASSAQGATDTQYF
TRBJ1-1 | . | TRBV4-2 | few | TGTGCCAGCATAACTAACCCCCAGACGAACACTGAAGCTTTCTTT | CASITNPQTNTEAFF
TRBJ1-1 | . | TRBV7-9 | . | TGTGCCAGCAGCTTTTACTTGGACAGCGTACCTGAAGCTTTCTTT | CASSFYLDSVPEAFF
TRBJ2-7 | . | TRBV6-1 | . | TGTGCCAGCAGTGAACTGCAGGGCGTCTACGAGCAGTACTTC | CASSELQGVYEQYF
TRBJ1-2 | . | TRBV13 | . | TGTGCCAGCAGCTCGACCGGGGGGAACGGCTACACCTTC | CASSSTGGNGYTF
TRBJ1-5 | TRBD1 | TRBV13 | . | TGTGCCAGCAGCCTAGGGACAGGGAGTCGGCCCCAGCATTTT | CASSLGTGSRPQHF
TRBJ2-5 | . | TRBV10-3 | once | TGTGCCATCGAACTACAAGAGACCCAGTACTTC | CAIELQETQYF
TRBJ1-6 | . | TRBV15 | . | TGTGCCACCAGCAGAGTCCGGGGGAACAATTCACCCCTCCACTTT | CATSRVRGNNSPLHF
TRBJ2-1 | TRBD2 | TRBV7-3 | once | TGTGCCAGCAGCTTGGGCGGGGGGGCTTACAATGAGCAGTTCTTC | CASSLGGGAYNEQFF
TRBJ1-1 | . | TRBV2 | . | TGTGCCAGCAGTGAGGACAGGAACACTGAAGCTTTCTTT | CASSEDRNTEAFF
TRBJ1-1 | . | TRBV5-6 | . | TGTGCCAGCAGCTTGGTCAAGGGGGGGGCTTTCTTT | CASSLVKGGAFF
TRBJ1-1 | TRBD1 | TRBV28 | . | TGTGCCAGCACCCGAACAGGGGAAATGAACACTGAAGCTTTCTTT | CASTRTGEMNTEAFF